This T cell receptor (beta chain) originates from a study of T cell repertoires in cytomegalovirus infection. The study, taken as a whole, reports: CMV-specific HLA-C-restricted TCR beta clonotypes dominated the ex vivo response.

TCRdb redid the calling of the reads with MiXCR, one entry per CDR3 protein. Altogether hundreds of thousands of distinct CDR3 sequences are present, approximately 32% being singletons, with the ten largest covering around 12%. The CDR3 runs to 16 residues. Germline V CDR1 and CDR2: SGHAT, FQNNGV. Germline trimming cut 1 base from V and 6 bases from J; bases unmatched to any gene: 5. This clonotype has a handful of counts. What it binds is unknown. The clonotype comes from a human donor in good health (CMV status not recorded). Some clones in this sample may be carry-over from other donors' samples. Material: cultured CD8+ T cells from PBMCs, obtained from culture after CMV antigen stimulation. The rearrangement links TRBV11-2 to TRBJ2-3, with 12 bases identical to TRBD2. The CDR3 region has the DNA TGTGCCAGCAGCTTAGCCCTAGCGGGGGGGCTGGATACGCAGTATTTT. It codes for CASSLALAGGLDTQYF.